One and the same sample provided the 13 T cell receptor beta chains below, sequenced in a study of blood T cell repertoires in COVID-19. Method: immunoSEQ multiplex PCR; TCRdb's copy keeps in-frame clones and lacks some. The data show some 200,000 clones, with roughly 80% seen just once and more than 2.5% held by the top ten. What was sequenced was peripheral blood. The receptor source for this set is a woman aged 25 to 39 who had recovered from COVID-19.

The chain recombines TRBV4-1 with TRBJ1-2; 7 positions agree with TRBD1. With V trimmed by 0 bases and J by 2 bases, 3 bases remained unmatched. Per the germline V gene, CDR1 is MGHRA and CDR2 is YSYEKL. The CDR3 runs to 15 residues. CDR3 region: CASSQDPGQNYGYTF. The CDR3 region has the DNA TGCGCCAGCAGCCAAGACCCGGGACAGAACTATGGCTACACCTTC.

This clone was seen a single time. The J gene is TRBJ2-7, the V gene TRBV5-1; possible D gene TRBD2, 6 bases. Trimming stripped 3 bases from V and 6 bases from J, with 13 bases between. The CDR3 contains 13 residues. In germline, CDR1 is SGHRS, CDR2 YFSETQ. CDR3 amino acids: CASSSLPGGEQYF. For the CDR3, the DNA is TGCGCCAGCAGCTCCCTCCCCGGGGGCGAGCAGTACTTC.

This chain connects TRBV15 to TRBJ1-1; D ambiguous. This CDR3 has 15 residues. Germline-derived CDR1 and CDR2 are LNHNV and YYDKDF (reference sequence). Trimming took off 2 bases at V and 2 bases at J, with 12 bases between the two ends. The CDR3 here is CATSRPSFFNTEAFF. The DNA of the CDR3 is TGTGCCACCAGCAGACCCTCCTTCTTTAACACTGAAGCTTTCTTT.

V gene TRBV5-1 combines with J gene TRBJ1-2; 8 bases fit TRBD1. Germline CDR1 reads SGHRS; CDR2 reads YFSETQ. Unmatched junction bases numbered 12, after V lost 2 bases and J lost 0 bases. The CDR3 is 18 amino acids. CDR3 loop: CASSFSGTGMFTNYGYTF. For the CDR3, the DNA is TGCGCCAGCAGCTTCTCAGGGACAGGAATGTTTACTAACTATGGCTACACCTTC. Complete variable domain (other parts from reference TRBV5-1 and TRBJ1-2): KAGVTQTPRYLIKTRGQQVTLSCSPISGHRSVSWYQQTPGQGLQFLFEYFSETQRNKGNFPGRFSGRQFSNSRSEMNVSTLELGDSALYLCASSFSGTGMFTNYGYTFGSGTRLTVV.

This sequence joins TRBV5-1 and TRBJ2-3; the match to TRBD2 covers 10 bases. The germline CDR1 and CDR2 sequences are SGHRS and YFSETQ. After removal of 0 bases from V and 0 bases from J, the junction contained 16 bases not matched to a gene. The CDR3 length is 21 residues. CDR3 region: CASSLALMVAGGPPSTDTQYF. CDR3 nucleotides: TGCGCCAGCAGCTTGGCCCTCATGGTAGCGGGAGGTCCACCAAGCACAGATACGCAGTATTTT. Drawing the rest from reference TRBV5-1 and TRBJ2-3, the complete variable domain is KAGVTQTPRYLIKTRGQQVTLSCSPISGHRSVSWYQQTPGQGLQFLFEYFSETQRNKGNFPGRFSGRQFSNSRSEMNVSTLELGDSALYLCASSLALMVAGGPPSTDTQYFGPGTRLTVL.

This clone was seen once. V and J are TRBV11-2 and TRBJ1-3; D gene ambiguous. The length of the CDR3 is 15 residues. Germline values: CDR1 SGHAT, CDR2 FQNNGV. Trimming removed 0 bases from V and 2 bases from J, with 8 bases in between. CDR3 DNA: TGTGCCAGCAGCTTAGATCGCAGTACTGGAAACACCATATATTTT. Protein sequence: CASSLDRSTGNTIYF.

This clone was found once. The chain links TRBV29-1 to TRBJ2-1; TRBD2 aligns across 7 bases. Unmatched junction bases numbered 4, after V lost 8 bases and J lost 3 bases. The CDR3 length is 12 residues. Per germline, CDR1 SQVTM and CDR2 ANQGSEA. The CDR3: CSPWTSYNEQFF. As DNA, the CDR3 is TGCAGCCCGTGGACTAGCTACAATGAGCAGTTCTTC.

The chain combines TRBV2 with TRBJ1-1; 7 positions agree with TRBD1. Germline assignment: CDR1 SNHLY and CDR2 FYNNEI. With 7 bases clipped from V and 3 bases from J, the junction kept 5 bases outside the gene matches. The CDR3 is made up of 13 amino acids. CDR3 region: CASTLTGDTEAFF. CDR3 nucleotide sequence: TGTGCCAGCACCCTTACAGGGGACACTGAAGCTTTCTTT.

This clone appeared once. The same CDR3 also results from other DNA sequences found in this sample. The chain couples TRBV28 to TRBJ2-7; D perhaps matches TRBD1 (5 bases). The CDR3 length is 14 residues. The germline V and J ends were trimmed by 1 base and 4 bases, with 11 bases remaining between them. CDR1 and CDR2 (germline): MDHEN, SYDVKM. CDR3 amino acids: CASSLSDRGYEQYF. Written as DNA, the CDR3 is TGTGCCAGCAGTTTATCCGATAGGGGATACGAGCAGTACTTC.

This chain joins TRBV7-2 and TRBJ2-4; 9 nucleotides agree with TRBD1. Germline V gene lookup returns CDR1 SGHTA and CDR2 FQGNSA. V trimming: 0 bases; J trimming: 2 bases; junction bases outside the gene matches: 11. The CDR3 extends over 19 amino acids. CDR3 DNA: TGTGCCAGCAGCTTAGCGCACAGGGGGCGCTTTCTAACCAAAAACATTCAGTACTTC. It translates to CASSLAHRGRFLTKNIQYF.

The chain carries TRBV30 and TRBJ2-3; tentative D call: TRBD2 (5 bases). CDR1 is GTSNPN and CDR2 is SVGIG in the germline V gene (reference sequence). V lost 5 bases and J 1 base, leaving 10 bases between the germline ends. There are 13 residues in the CDR3. For the CDR3, the DNA is TGTGCCTGGGGACTGGGAGGCACAGATACGCAGTATTTT. This gives the protein CAWGLGGTDTQYF.

The V gene is TRBV14, the J gene TRBJ2-2; 9 bases agree with TRBD2. Per germline, CDR1 SGHDN and CDR2 FVKESK. With 1 base clipped from V and 4 bases from J, the junction kept 4 bases outside the gene matches. This CDR3 contains 16 residues. CDR3 coding DNA: TGTGCCAGCAGCCAAGGGCTAGCGGGGTCCACCGGGGAGCTGTTTTTT. It is translated as CASSQGLAGSTGELFF. The whole variable domain, remainder taken from reference TRBV14 and TRBJ2-2, is EAGVTQFPSHSVIEKGQTVTLRCDPISGHDNLYWYRRVMGKEIKFLLHFVKESKQDESGMPNNRFLAERTGGTYSTLKVQPAELEDSGVYFCASSQGLAGSTGELFFGEGSRLTVL.

The gene calls are TRBV6-5 and TRBJ2-7; 9 nucleotides line up with TRBD1. V trimming: 4 bases; J trimming: 3 bases; junction bases outside the gene matches: 7. This CDR3 is built from 15 residues. Germline values: CDR1 MNHEY, CDR2 SVGAGI. CDR3 protein: CASSFSGTGYYEQYF. The CDR3 DNA reads as TGTGCCAGCAGTTTCTCCGGGACAGGGTACTACGAGCAGTACTTC.